A single sample is the source of the 3 T cell receptor beta chains below, sequenced in a study of spatial heterogeneity in lung cancer. A single record per CDR3 protein comes from TCRdb applying MiXCR to the 5' RACE reads. The data show 48,000 or so distinct CDR3 sequences, about 5.8% seen once. Time point meaning: sample taken at primary tumor resection. Here the sequenced sample was PBMCs, taken at surgery. The receptor set was obtained from a male donor with early-stage non-small cell lung cancer.

Many counts were recorded for this clonotype. In nucleotides, the CDR3 is TGCAGTGCTAAAACGACTTACAGGGGCGGGGAGCTGTTTTTT. Translated: CSAKTTYRGGELFF. This chain links TRBV20-1 with TRBJ2-2; 7 positions agree with TRBD1. From germline, CDR1 is DFQATT and CDR2 SNEGSKA (reference sequence). J was trimmed by 7 bases and V by 4 bases; bases with no gene match: 9. The CDR3 extends over 14 amino acids.

This clonotype has ten or more counts. The rearrangement uses TRBV7-8 and TRBJ1-6; tentatively, D is TRBD1 (6 bases). The CDR3 contains 14 residues. From germline, CDR1 is SGHVS and CDR2 FQNEAQ. Trimming took off 4 bases at V and 7 bases at J, with 11 bases between the two ends. The chain's CDR3 is CASSSGQSNSPLHF. The CDR3 nucleotides are TGTGCCAGCAGCTCCGGACAGAGCAATTCACCCCTCCACTTT.

This clonotype showed up many times. The chain couples TRBV2 to TRBJ2-2, with 8 bases lining up with TRBD1. V lost 3 bases, J lost 7 bases, and 7 bases stayed unmatched. CDR3 size: 15 residues. Germline V gene data show CDR1 as SNHLY and CDR2 as FYNNEI. CDR3 protein: CASSELRGRSGELFF. DNA for the CDR3: TGTGCCAGCAGTGAGCTCAGGGGGCGAAGCGGGGAGCTGTTTTTT.